The present T cell receptor (beta chain) was sequenced within a study of T cell responses to AZD1222 COVID-19 vaccine. Trimming took off 5 bases at V and 10 bases at J, with 12 bases between the two ends. Germline CDR1 LNHDA, CDR2 SQIVND (reference sequence). This CDR3 has 13 amino acids. Here immunoSEQ multiplex PCR was the method, and the copy in TCRdb shows in-frame clones only, minus some. The table lists 90,000 to 130,000 clones, approximately 83% of them singletons. This TCR was recovered from an adult in good health. The sample in question was peripheral blood, obtained on day 0 of AZD1222 vaccination. This chain joins TRBV19 and TRBJ1-6, with D hard to call. The CDR3 loop is CASSGIAVSPLHF. DNA for the CDR3: TGTGCCAGTAGTGGTATTGCGGTCTCACCCCTCCACTTT.